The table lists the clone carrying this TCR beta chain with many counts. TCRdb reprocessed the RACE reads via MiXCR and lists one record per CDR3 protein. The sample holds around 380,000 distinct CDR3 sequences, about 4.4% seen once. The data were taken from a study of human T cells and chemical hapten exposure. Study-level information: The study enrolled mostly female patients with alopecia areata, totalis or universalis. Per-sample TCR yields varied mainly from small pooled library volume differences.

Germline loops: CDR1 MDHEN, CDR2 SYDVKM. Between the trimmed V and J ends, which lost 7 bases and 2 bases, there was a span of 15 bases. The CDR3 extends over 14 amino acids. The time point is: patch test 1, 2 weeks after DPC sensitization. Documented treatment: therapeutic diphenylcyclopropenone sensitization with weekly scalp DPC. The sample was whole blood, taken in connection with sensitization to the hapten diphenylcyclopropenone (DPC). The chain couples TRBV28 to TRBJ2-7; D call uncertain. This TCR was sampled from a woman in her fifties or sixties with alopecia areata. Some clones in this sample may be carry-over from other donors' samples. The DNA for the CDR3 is TGTGCCAGCACCTACCCGGGTCAGACCTACGAGCAGTACTTC. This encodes CASTYPGQTYEQYF.